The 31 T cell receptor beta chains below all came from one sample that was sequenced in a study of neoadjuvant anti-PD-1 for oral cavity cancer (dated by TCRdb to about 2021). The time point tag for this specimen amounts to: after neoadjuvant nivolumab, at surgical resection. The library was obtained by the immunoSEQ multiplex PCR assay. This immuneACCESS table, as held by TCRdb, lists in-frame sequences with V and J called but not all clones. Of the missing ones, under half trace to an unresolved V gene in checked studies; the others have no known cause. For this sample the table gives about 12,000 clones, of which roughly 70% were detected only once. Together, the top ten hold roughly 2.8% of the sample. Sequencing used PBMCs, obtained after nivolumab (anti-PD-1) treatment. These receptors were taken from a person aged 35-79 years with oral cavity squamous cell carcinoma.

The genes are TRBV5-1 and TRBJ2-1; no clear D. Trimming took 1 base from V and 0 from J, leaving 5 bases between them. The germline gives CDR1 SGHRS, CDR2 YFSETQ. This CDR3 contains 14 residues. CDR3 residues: CASSLTYSYNEQFF. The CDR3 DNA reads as TGCGCCAGCAGCTTGACATACTCCTACAATGAGCAGTTCTTC.

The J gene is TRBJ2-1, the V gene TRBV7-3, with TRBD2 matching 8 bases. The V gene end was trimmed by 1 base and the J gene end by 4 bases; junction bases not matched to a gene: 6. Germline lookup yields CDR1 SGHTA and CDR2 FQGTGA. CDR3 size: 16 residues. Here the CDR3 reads CASSLNAGGGYNEQFF. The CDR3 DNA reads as TGTGCCAGCAGCTTAAATGCGGGAGGAGGGTACAATGAGCAGTTCTTC.

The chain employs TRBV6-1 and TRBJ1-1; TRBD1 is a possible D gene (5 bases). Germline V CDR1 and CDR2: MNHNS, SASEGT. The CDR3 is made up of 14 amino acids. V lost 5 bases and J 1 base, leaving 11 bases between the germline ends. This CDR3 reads CASSSGTANTEAFF. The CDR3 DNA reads TGTGCCAGCAGTTCCGGGACGGCGAACACTGAAGCTTTCTTT.

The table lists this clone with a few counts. CDR3 nucleotides: TGTGCCAGCAGGACCGGGGAGGTCCTCAATGAGCAGTTCTTC. This encodes CASRTGEVLNEQFF. V and J are TRBV2 and TRBJ2-1, with TRBD2 as a possible D gene (6 bases). CDR1 is SNHLY, CDR2 FYNNEI, per germline. The germline V and J ends were trimmed by 6 bases and 6 bases, with 15 bases remaining between them. The CDR3 has 14 residues. Variable domain in full (rest from reference TRBV2 and TRBJ2-1): EPEVTQTPSHQVTQMGQEVILRCVPISNHLYFYWYRQILGQKVEFLVSFYNNEISEKSEIFDDQFSVERPDGSNFTLKIRSTKLEDSAMYFCASRTGEVLNEQFFGPGTRLTVL.

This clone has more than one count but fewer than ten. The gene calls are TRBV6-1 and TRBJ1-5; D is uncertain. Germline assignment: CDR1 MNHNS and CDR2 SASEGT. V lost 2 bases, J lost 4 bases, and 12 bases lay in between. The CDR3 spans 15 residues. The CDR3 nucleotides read TGTGCCAGCAGTGAAATCCCCTCTATAAATCAGCCCCAGCATTTT. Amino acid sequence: CASSEIPSINQPQHF.

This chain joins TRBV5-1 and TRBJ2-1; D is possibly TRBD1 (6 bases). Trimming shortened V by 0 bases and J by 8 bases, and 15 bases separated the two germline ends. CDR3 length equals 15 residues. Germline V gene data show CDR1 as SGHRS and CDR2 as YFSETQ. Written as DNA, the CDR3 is TGCGCCAGCAGCTTGGAAGGCGCAGGGGTCTATGAGCAGTTCTTC. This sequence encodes CASSLEGAGVYEQFF.

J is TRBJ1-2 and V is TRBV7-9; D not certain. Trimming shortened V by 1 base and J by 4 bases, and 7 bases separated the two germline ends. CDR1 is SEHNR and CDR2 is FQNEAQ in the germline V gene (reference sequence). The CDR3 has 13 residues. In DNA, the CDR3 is TGTGCCAGCAGCTTAGATGCAGTCTATGGCTACACCTTC. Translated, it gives CASSLDAVYGYTF.

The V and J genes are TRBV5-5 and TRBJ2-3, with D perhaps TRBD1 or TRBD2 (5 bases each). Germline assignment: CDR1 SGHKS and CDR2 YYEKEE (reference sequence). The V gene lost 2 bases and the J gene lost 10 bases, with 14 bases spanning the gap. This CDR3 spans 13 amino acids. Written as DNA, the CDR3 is TGTGCCAGCAGCTTAACCGGGGCGGAGGCGCAGTATTTT. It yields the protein CASSLTGAEAQYF. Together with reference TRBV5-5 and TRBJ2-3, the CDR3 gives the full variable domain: DAGVTQSPTHLIKTRGQQVTLRCSPISGHKSVSWYQQVLGQGPQFIFQYYEKEERGRGNFPDRFSARQFPNYSSELNVNALLLGDSALYLCASSLTGAEAQYFGPGTRLTVL.

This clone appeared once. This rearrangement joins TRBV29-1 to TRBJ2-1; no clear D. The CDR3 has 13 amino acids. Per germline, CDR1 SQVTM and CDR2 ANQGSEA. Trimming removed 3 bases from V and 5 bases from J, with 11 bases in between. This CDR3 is CSVETVRNNEQFF. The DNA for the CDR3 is TGCAGCGTTGAGACGGTGCGAAACAATGAGCAGTTCTTC.

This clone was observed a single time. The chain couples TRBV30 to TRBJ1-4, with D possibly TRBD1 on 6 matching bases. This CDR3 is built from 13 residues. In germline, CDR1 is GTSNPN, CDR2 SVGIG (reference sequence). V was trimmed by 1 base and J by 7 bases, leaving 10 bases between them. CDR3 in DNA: TGTGCCTGGAGTGGTGTGGGGGCTGAAAAACTGTTTTTT. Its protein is CAWSGVGAEKLFF.

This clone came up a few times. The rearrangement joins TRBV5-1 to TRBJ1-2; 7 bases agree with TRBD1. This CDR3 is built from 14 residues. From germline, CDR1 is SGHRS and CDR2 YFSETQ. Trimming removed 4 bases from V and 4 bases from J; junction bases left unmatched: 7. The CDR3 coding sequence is TGCGCCAGCAGCACGGGGACAGCCAGCTATGGCTACACCTTC. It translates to CASSTGTASYGYTF.

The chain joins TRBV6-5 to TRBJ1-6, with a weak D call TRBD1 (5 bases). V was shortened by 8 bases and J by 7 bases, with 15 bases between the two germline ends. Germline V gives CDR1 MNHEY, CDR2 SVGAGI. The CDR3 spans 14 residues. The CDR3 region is CASRGVQDNSPLHF. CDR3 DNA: TGTGCCAGCCGAGGGGTGCAGGACAATTCACCCCTCCACTTT.

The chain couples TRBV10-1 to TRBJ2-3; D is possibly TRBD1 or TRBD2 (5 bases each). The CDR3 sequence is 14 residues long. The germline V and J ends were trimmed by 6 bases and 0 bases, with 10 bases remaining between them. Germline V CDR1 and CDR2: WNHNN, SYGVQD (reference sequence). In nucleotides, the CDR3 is TGCGCCAGCAGCTCGGGGCTTAGCACAGATACGCAGTATTTT. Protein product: CASSSGLSTDTQYF.

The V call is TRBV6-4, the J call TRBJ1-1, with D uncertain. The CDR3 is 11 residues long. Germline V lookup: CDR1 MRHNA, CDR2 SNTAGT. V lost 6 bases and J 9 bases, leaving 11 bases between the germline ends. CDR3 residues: CASRSRPKAFF. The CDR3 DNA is TGTGCCAGCAGGTCCCGCCCCAAAGCTTTCTTT.

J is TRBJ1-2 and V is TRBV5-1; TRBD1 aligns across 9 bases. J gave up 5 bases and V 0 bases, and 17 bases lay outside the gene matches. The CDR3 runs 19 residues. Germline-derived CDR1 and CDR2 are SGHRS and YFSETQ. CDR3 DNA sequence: TGCGCCAGCAGCTTGGTTCTTTTGAACAGGGGGCGCATTAGGTATGGCTACACCTTC. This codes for CASSLVLLNRGRIRYGYTF.

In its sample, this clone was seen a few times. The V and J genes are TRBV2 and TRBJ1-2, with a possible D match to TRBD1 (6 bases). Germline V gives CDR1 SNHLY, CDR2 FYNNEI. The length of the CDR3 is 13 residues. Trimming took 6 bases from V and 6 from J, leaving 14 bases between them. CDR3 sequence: CASRDGQRNGYTF. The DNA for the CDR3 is TGTGCCAGCAGAGACGGACAGCGTAATGGCTACACCTTC.

CDR3 residues: CASSSSGLYGYTF. The CDR3 DNA reads as TGTGCCAGCAGCTCCTCAGGGTTATACGGCTACACCTTC. The chain has TRBV11-2 and TRBJ1-2, with a possible D match to TRBD1 (5 bases). The CDR3 extends over 13 amino acids. The germline V and J ends were trimmed by 4 bases and 8 bases, with 14 bases remaining between them. The germline CDR1 and CDR2 sequences are SGHAT and FQNNGV.

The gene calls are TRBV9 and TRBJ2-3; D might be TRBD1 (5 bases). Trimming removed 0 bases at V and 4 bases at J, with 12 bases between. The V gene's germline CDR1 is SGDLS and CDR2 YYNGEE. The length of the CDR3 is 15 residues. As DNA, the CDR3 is TGTGCCAGCAGCGTAGCAAGGGGTTTGGCAGATACGCAGTATTTT. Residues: CASSVARGLADTQYF.

The CDR3 nucleotides are TGTGCCAGTCTTAGATCTGGGGCCAACGTCCTGACTTTC. Translation: CASLRSGANVLTF. This chain connects TRBV27 to TRBJ2-6; no definite D call. This CDR3 has 13 residues. CDR1 is MNHEY and CDR2 is SMNVEV in the germline V gene (reference sequence). With 9 bases removed from V and 1 base from J, the gap between germline ends came to 7 bases.

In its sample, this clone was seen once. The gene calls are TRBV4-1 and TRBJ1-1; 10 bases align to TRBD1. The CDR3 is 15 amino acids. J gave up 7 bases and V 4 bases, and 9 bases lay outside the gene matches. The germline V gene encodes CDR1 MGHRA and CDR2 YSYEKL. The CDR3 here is CASSLRQGAFSEAFF. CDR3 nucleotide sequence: TGCGCCAGCAGCCTAAGACAGGGGGCATTTAGTGAAGCTTTCTTT.

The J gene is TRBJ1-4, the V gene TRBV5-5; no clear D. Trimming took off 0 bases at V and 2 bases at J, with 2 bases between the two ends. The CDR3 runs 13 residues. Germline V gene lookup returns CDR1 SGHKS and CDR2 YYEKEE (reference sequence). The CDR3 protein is CASSLATNEKLFF. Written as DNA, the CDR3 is TGTGCCAGCAGCTTGGCTACTAATGAAAAACTGTTTTTT.

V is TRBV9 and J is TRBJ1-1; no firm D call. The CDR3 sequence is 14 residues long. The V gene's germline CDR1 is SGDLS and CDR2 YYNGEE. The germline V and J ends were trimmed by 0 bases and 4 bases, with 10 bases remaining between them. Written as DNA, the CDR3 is TGTGCCAGCAGCGTAGATCCCTGGGGCACTGAAGCTTTCTTT. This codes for CASSVDPWGTEAFF. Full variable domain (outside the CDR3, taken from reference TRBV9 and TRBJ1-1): DSGVTQTPKHLITATGQRVTLRCSPRSGDLSVYWYQQSLDQGLQFLIQYYNGEERAKGNILERFSAQQFPDLHSELNLSSLELGDSALYFCASSVDPWGTEAFFGQGTRLTVV.

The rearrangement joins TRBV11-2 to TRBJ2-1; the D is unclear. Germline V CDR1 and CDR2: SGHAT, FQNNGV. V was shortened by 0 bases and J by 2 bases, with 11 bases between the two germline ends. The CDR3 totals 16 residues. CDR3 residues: CASSLEGFPTYNEQFF. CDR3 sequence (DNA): TGTGCCAGCAGCTTAGAGGGGTTCCCTACCTACAATGAGCAGTTCTTC. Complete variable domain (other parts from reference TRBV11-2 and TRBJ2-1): EAGVAQSPRYKIIEKRQSVAFWCNPISGHATLYWYQQILGQGPKLLIQFQNNGVVDDSQLPKDRFSAERLKGVDSTLKIQPAKLEDSAVYLCASSLEGFPTYNEQFFGPGTRLTVL.

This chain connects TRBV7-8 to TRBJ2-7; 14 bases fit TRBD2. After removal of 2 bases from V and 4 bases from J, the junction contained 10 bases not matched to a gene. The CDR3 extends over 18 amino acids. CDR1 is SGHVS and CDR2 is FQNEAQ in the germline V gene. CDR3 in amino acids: CASSLSRLAGGRGYEQYF. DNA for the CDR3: TGTGCCAGCAGCTTATCCCGACTAGCGGGGGGGAGGGGATACGAGCAGTACTTC.

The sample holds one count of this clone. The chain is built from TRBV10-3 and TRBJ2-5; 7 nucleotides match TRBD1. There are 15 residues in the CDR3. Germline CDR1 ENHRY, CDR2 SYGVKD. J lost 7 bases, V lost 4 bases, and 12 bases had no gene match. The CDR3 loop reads CAISGGETGQVTQYF. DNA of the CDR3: TGTGCCATCAGTGGAGGGGAGACAGGGCAGGTGACCCAGTACTTC.

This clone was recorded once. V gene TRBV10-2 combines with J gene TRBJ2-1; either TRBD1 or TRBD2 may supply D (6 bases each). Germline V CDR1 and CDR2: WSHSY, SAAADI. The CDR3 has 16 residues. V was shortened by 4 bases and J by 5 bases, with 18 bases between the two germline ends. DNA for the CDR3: TGCGCCAGCAGTGCCGGGGGCCTGGGTTACAACAATGAGCAGTTCTTC. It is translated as CASSAGGLGYNNEQFF.

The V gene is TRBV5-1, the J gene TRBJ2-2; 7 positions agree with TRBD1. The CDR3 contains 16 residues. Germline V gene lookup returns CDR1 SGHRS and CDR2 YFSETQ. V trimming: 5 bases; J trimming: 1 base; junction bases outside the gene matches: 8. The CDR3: CASSLTGTVNTGELFF. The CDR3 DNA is TGCGCCAGCAGTCTAACCGGGACAGTGAACACCGGGGAGCTGTTTTTT.

CDR3 coding DNA: TGTGCCAGCTCACCCCGTGAGGACAGTAGCAATCAGCCCCAGCATTTT. This encodes CASSPREDSSNQPQHF. The chain couples TRBV18 to TRBJ1-5; the D gene is possibly TRBD1 (6 bases). V was shortened by 3 bases and J by 0 bases, with 12 bases between the two germline ends. The CDR3 is 16 residues long. CDR1 is KGHSH, CDR2 LQKENI, per germline. Supplemented by reference TRBV18 and TRBJ1-5, the full variable domain reads NAGVMQNPRHLVRRRGQEARLRCSPMKGHSHVYWYRQLPEEGLKFMVYLQKENIIDESGMPKERFSAEFPKEGPSILRIQQVVRGDSAAYFCASSPREDSSNQPQHFGDGTRLSIL.

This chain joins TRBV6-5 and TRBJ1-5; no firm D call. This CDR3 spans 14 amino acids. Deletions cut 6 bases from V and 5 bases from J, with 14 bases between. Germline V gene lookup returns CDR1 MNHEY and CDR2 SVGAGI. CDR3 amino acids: CASRGFGYDQPQHF. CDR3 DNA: TGTGCCAGCAGAGGTTTTGGGTACGATCAGCCCCAGCATTTT.

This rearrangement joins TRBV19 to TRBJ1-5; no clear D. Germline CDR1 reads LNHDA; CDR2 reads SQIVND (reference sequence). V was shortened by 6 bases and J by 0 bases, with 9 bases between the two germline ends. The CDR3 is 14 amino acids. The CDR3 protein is CASRDKNSNQPQHF. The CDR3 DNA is TGTGCCAGTAGAGACAAGAATAGCAATCAGCCCCAGCATTTT.

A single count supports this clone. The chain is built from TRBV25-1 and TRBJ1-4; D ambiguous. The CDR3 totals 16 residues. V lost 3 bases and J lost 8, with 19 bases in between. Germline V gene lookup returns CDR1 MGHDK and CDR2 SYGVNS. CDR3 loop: CASSDVGIHLWEKLFF. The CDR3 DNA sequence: TGTGCCAGCAGTGATGTAGGGATTCACCTATGGGAAAAACTGTTTTTT.